The clone carrying this T cell receptor (beta chain) was observed a single time. Its antigen is unknown. This record comes from a study of neoadjuvant nivolumab and ipilimumab in lung cancer. Study as a whole: Patients got nivolumab 3 mg/kg on days 1, 15 and 29; combination added ipilimumab 1 mg/kg day 1. Study-level findings and limits: Pretherapy blood TCR richness correlated positively with resected tumor richness. Compared with tumor-adjacent uninvolved lung, resected tumors showed greater richness and clonality. From pretherapy to surgery, tumor richness and clonality rose with dual therapy.

The CDR3 covers 17 residues. Germline V gene lookup returns CDR1 SGHRS and CDR2 YFSETQ. V lost 1 base and J lost 4, with 20 bases in between. TCRdb's table, derived via immunoSEQ multiplex PCR, lists solely in-frame clones and lacks some. The sample records approximately 13,000 clones, 65% to 75% being singletons. The gene calls are TRBV5-1 and TRBJ1-1; no reliable D call. The sequencing here drew on peripheral blood, taken after neoadjuvant nivolumab, alone or with ipilimumab, at or shortly before surgery. The TCR sequence derives from an adult with non-small cell lung cancer. The CDR3 sequence is CASSLFPLNAASTEAFF. The CDR3 nucleotides are TGCGCCAGCAGCTTGTTTCCCCTAAACGCTGCGAGCACTGAAGCTTTCTTT.